This passage covers 18 T cell receptor beta chains from one sample sequenced in a study of beta chain features in type 1 diabetes. Notes on the study in general: A moderate, significant TCRB CDR3 shortening appeared in type 1 diabetes across four CD4+ subsets.

These receptors' targets are unknown. Sequenced material consisted of expressed TCRB transcripts (all of the isolated RNA was reverse transcribed). Data came from immunoSEQ multiplex PCR; TCRdb stores just in-frame clones and leaves some out. Here the sample spans around 150,000 clones, 6.5% to 8.5% being singletons. Sequenced input: central memory CD4+ T cells from blood. Receptors originate from a young woman with type 1 diabetes.

The V and J genes are TRBV7-2 and TRBJ2-1; 13 bases are shared with TRBD2. The CDR3 is 18 residues long. Trimming took 4 bases from V and 6 from J; bases not matched to a gene: 12. Germline CDR1 SGHTA, CDR2 FQGNSA. The CDR3 region is CASSSYGIGLAGVNEQFF. The CDR3 nucleotides read TGTGCCAGCAGCTCTTATGGCATTGGACTAGCGGGAGTCAATGAGCAGTTCTTC.

This clone was counted a few times. The chain carries TRBV19 and TRBJ1-5, with D perhaps TRBD1 (5 bases). Trimming took off 4 bases at V and 1 base at J, with 11 bases between the two ends. Per the germline V gene, CDR1 is LNHDA and CDR2 is SQIVND (reference sequence). This CDR3 has 15 amino acids. Written as DNA, the CDR3 is TGTGCCAGTAGTAATGGGGGGGGGAGCAATCAGCCCCAGCATTTT. Its translation is CASSNGGGSNQPQHF.

The chain has TRBV28 and TRBJ2-1, with a possible D match to TRBD2 (6 bases). The CDR3 runs 14 residues. The ends were cut back, 10 bases at V and 2 bases at J, with 15 bases in the middle. Germline V gives CDR1 MDHEN, CDR2 SYDVKM. CDR3 DNA sequence: TGTGCCATCACCGGAGGGTCCACCTACAATGAGCAGTTCTTC. Its protein product is CAITGGSTYNEQFF.

This clone has only a few counts. The chain links TRBV7-9 to TRBJ2-3; the match to TRBD1 covers 7 bases. The ends lost 4 bases at V and 2 bases at J; junction bases unmatched: 3. CDR3 length: 14 residues. Germline V lookup: CDR1 SEHNR, CDR2 FQNEAQ (reference sequence). CDR3 sequence (DNA): TGTGCCAGCAGCTCAACAGGGGCCACAGATACGCAGTATTTT. As protein: CASSSTGATDTQYF.

V is TRBV11-2 and J is TRBJ1-1, with TRBD1 matching 9 bases. This CDR3 has 14 amino acids. Losses at the gene ends were 6 bases for V and 5 bases for J; bases not matched to a gene: 7. Germline loops: CDR1 SGHAT, CDR2 FQNNGV. CDR3 loop: CASSWGQGGTEAFF. CDR3 DNA sequence: TGTGCCAGCAGTTGGGGACAGGGAGGTACTGAAGCTTTCTTT.

The chain is built from TRBV27 and TRBJ1-2, with D perhaps TRBD1 (5 bases). CDR3 length: 19 amino acids. CDR1 is MNHEY, CDR2 SMNVEV, per germline (reference sequence). Deletions cut 2 bases from V and 1 base from J, with 23 bases between. The CDR3 DNA sequence: TGTGCCAGCAGTTTAGGGGCCCCCGGGAGGCAGCTCCTTAACTATGGCTACACCTTC. Its translation: CASSLGAPGRQLLNYGYTF.

V is TRBV5-6 and J is TRBJ2-5; 9 bases fit TRBD1. Germline-derived CDR1 and CDR2 are SGHDT and YYEEEE. Germline trimming cut 7 bases from V and 4 bases from J; bases unmatched to any gene: 2. CDR3 length equals 12 residues. As DNA, the CDR3 is TGTGCCAGCGGGACAGGGACAGAGACCCAGTACTTC. This translates into CASGTGTETQYF.

V and J are TRBV18 and TRBJ2-1; D is possibly TRBD1 (6 bases). Germline values: CDR1 KGHSH, CDR2 LQKENI. The CDR3 has 14 amino acids. Trimming took 5 bases from V and 5 from J, leaving 13 bases between them. CDR3 in DNA: TGTGCCAGCTCAGACAGGTTGGGCGACAATGAGCAGTTCTTC. The encoded protein is CASSDRLGDNEQFF.

This clone was recorded a few times. The V and J genes are TRBV7-9 and TRBJ1-5; 12 bases are a match to TRBD1. Per germline, CDR1 SEHNR and CDR2 FQNEAQ (reference sequence). The CDR3 spans 15 residues. Germline trimming cut 5 bases from V and 7 bases from J; bases unmatched to any gene: 6. The CDR3 nucleotides read TGTGCCAGCAGCGCCGGGACAGGGGGCGTACAGCCCCAGCATTTT. Residues: CASSAGTGGVQPQHF.

Comment on this clone: In the same sample, other DNA sequences code for this CDR3. V and J are TRBV6-6 and TRBJ2-1; D is perhaps TRBD2 (6 bases). Germline loops: CDR1 MNHNY, CDR2 SVGAGI (reference sequence). This CDR3 has 14 amino acids. V was trimmed by 0 bases and J by 4 bases, leaving 7 bases between them. In nucleotides, the CDR3 is TGTGCCAGCAGTTACTCGGGGACTTACAATGAGCAGTTCTTC. It codes for CASSYSGTYNEQFF.

This chain links TRBV18 with TRBJ2-5; 10 positions match TRBD1. The J call may be wrong; the DNA end is better matched by TRBJ2-7. From germline, CDR1 is KGHSH and CDR2 LQKENI. The CDR3 covers 15 residues. CDR3 DNA sequence: TGTGCCAGCTCAGCCGGACAGGGGGGAAGGTACGAGCAGTACTTC. Translation gives CASSAGQGGRYEQYF.

This clone was observed a few times. The chain carries TRBV2 and TRBJ2-1, with 9 nucleotides matching TRBD2. The V gene's germline CDR1 is SNHLY and CDR2 FYNNEI. The CDR3 spans 14 residues. CDR3 loop: CASGREGSYNEQFF. The CDR3 DNA follows: TGTGCGTCCGGGCGGGAGGGCTCCTACAATGAGCAGTTCTTC.

This clone occurred a few times. The chain joins TRBV9 to TRBJ1-2; TRBD1 matches 12 bases. The CDR3 is made up of 15 amino acids. V trimming: 0 bases; J trimming: 7 bases; junction bases outside the gene matches: 4. CDR1 and CDR2 (germline): SGDLS, YYNGEE. CDR3 DNA sequence: TGTGCCAGCAGCGTAGAGGGACAGGGGGCATCTGGCTACACCTTC. Translated: CASSVEGQGASGYTF.

This chain joins TRBV10-3 and TRBJ2-1; 9 bases are a match to TRBD1. The CDR3 is made up of 17 amino acids. J was trimmed by 8 bases and V by 7 bases; bases with no gene match: 18. CDR1 ENHRY and CDR2 SYGVKD come from the germline V gene. CDR3 DNA sequence: TGTGCCATCAAGGGAGCCACGGGACAGGGCGTCGGTTATGAGCAGTTCTTC. Translated: CAIKGATGQGVGYEQFF.

The chain links TRBV28 to TRBJ2-3; 13 bases fit TRBD2. The CDR3 length is 14 residues. Germline V gives CDR1 MDHEN, CDR2 SYDVKM. V gave up 2 bases and J gave up 7 bases; unmatched junction bases: 0. CDR3 coding DNA: TGTGCCAGCAGTTTAGGGACTAGCGGGAATACGCAGTATTTT. Translated, it gives CASSLGTSGNTQYF.

V is TRBV11-3 and J is TRBJ1-1; the D gene is possibly TRBD1 (6 bases). Germline CDR1 is SGHNT and CDR2 is YENEEA. The CDR3 totals 13 residues. The ends were cut back, 6 bases at V and 5 bases at J, with 13 bases in the middle. CDR3 amino acids: CASSSSGVTEAFF. In DNA form, the CDR3 reads TGTGCCAGCAGTTCATCAGGGGTAACTGAAGCTTTCTTT.

The V call is TRBV28, the J call TRBJ1-2; D unclear. V was trimmed by 1 base and J by 4 bases, leaving 13 bases between them. CDR3 size: 15 residues. Germline-derived CDR1 and CDR2 are MDHEN and SYDVKM. The CDR3 sequence is CASSLFRGMGYGYTF. The CDR3 bases are TGTGCCAGCAGTTTATTCCGGGGTATGGGCTATGGCTACACCTTC.

The J gene is TRBJ1-4, the V gene TRBV29-1, with 7 bases matching TRBD1. CDR1 is SQVTM and CDR2 is ANQGSEA in the germline V gene. The CDR3 is 14 amino acids. V shed 4 bases and J 4 bases; nucleotides not matched to a gene: 6. The CDR3 reads CSVARQGLNEKLFF. The CDR3 bases are TGCAGCGTTGCGAGACAGGGCCTTAATGAAAAACTGTTTTTT.